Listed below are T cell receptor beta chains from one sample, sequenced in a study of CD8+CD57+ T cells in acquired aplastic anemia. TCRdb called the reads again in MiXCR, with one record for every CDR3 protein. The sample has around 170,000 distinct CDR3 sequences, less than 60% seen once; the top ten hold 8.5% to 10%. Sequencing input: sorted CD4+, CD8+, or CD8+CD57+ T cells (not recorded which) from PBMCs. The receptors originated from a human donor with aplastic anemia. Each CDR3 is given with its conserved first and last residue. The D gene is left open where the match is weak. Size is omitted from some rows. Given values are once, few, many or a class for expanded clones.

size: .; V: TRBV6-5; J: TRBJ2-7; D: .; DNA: TGTGCCAGCAGTTCACCAGACAGACTCCACGAGCAGTACTTC; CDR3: CASSSPDRLHEQYF
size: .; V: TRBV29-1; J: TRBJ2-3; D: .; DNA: TGCAGCGTCATACCAAGGGGGGTGAGCACAGATACGCAGTATTTT; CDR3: CSVIPRGVSTDTQYF
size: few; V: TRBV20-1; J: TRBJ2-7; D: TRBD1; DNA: TGCAGTGCAACTCTCCTGGGACAGGGGTTTTACGAGCAGTACTTC; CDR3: CSATLLGQGFYEQYF
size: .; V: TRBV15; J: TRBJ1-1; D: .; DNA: TGTGCCACCAGCAGCGGATTTAACACTGAAGCTTTCTTT; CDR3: CATSSGFNTEAFF
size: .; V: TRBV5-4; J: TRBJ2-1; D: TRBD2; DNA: TGTGCCAGCAGCTTGTCGGTAGCGGGGCCATACAATGAGCAGTTCTTC; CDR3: CASSLSVAGPYNEQFF
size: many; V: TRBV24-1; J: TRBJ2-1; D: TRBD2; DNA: TGTGCCACCAGTGAGCGTCCCGGGACTAGCGGGTTACCCTACAATGAGCAGTTCTTC; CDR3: CATSERPGTSGLPYNEQFF
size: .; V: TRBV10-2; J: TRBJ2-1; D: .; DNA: TGCGCCAGCAGTCACGACTACAATGAGCAGTTCTTC; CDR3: CASSHDYNEQFF
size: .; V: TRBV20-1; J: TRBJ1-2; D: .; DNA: TGCAGTGCTAGAGACGCCACGAACTATGGCTACACCTTC; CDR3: CSARDATNYGYTF
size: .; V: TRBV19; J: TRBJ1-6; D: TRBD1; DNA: TGTGCCAGTACCATATCCGGACAGGGACATTCACCCCTCCACTTT; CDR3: CASTISGQGHSPLHF
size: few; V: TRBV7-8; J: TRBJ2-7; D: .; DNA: TGTGCCAGCAGCTTAGGTTTCGGCGAGCAGTACTTC; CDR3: CASSLGFGEQYF
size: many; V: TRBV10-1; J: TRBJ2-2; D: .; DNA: TGCGCCAGCGGGGCCAGAAGGGACACCGGGGAGCTGTTTTTT; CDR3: CASGARRDTGELFF
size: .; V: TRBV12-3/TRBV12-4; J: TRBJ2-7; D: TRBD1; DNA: TGTGCCAGCAGTCCGGGACAGGGGTGGTTGGACGAGCAGTACTTC; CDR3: CASSPGQGWLDEQYF
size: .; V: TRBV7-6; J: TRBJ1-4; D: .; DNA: TGTGCCAGCAGCCCTTCAGGTGCAACTAATGAAAAACTGTTTTTT; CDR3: CASSPSGATNEKLFF
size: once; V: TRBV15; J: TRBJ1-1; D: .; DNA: TGTGCCACCAGCAGGAAACTGGAGAACACTGAAGCTTTCTTT; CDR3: CATSRKLENTEAFF
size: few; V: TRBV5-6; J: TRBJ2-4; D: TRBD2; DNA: TGTGCCAGCAGTTCGGGACTAGCGGGACGGCCGATTCAGTACTTC; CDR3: CASSSGLAGRPIQYF
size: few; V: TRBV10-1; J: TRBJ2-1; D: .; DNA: TGCGCCAGCAGGGGTAGCGGTCCAGACAATGAGCAGTTCTTC; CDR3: CASRGSGPDNEQFF
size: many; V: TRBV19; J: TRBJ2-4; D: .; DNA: TGTGCCAGTAGTATAGATCCGGGCAGCAGCATTCAGTACTTC; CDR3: CASSIDPGSSIQYF
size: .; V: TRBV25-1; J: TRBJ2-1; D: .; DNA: TGTGCCAGCTTAGGTGTGGGGAGACAGCTCGACGGTTCGATCTTC; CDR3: CASLGVGRQLDGSIF
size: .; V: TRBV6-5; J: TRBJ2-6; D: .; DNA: TGTGCCAGCAGTTGGGGGCAGGGGGCCAACGTCCTGACTTTC; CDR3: CASSWGQGANVLTF
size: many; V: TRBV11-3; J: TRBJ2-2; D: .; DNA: TGTGCCAGCGTCCCTTACAATTACACCGGGGAGCTGTTTTTT; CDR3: CASVPYNYTGELFF
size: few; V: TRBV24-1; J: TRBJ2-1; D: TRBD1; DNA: TGTGCCACCAGTGATCGCGACAGGGGAACCTACAATGAGCAGTTCTTC; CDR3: CATSDRDRGTYNEQFF
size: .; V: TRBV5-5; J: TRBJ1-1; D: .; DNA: TGTGCTATCCTAGGTCGGAACACTGAAGCTTTCTTT; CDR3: CAILGRNTEAFF
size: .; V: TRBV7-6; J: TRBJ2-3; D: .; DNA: TGTGCCAGCTTGGGCAGAGACACAGATACGCAGTATTTT; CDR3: CASLGRDTDTQYF